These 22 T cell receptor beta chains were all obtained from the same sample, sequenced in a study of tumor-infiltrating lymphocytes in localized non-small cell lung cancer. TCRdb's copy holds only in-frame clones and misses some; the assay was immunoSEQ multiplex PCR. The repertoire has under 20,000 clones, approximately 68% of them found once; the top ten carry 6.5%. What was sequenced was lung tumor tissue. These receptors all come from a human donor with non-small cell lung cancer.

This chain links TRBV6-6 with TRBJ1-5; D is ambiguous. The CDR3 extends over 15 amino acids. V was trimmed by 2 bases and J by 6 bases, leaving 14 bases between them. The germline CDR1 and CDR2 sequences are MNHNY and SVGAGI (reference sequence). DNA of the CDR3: TGTGCCAGCAGTTACGTGCACCCTGGGTTTCAGCCCCAGCATTTT. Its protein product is CASSYVHPGFQPQHF.

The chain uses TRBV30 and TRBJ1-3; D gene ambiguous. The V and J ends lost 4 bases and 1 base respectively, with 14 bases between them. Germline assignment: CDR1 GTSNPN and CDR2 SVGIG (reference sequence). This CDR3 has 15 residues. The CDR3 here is CAWMVNGVSGNTIYF. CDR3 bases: TGTGCCTGGATGGTCAATGGGGTTTCTGGAAACACCATATATTTT.

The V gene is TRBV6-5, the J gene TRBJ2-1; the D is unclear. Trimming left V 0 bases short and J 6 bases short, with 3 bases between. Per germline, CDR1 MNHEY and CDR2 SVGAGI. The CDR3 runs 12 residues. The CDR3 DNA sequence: TGTGCCAGCAGTTACTCAATCAATGAGCAGTTCTTC. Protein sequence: CASSYSINEQFF.

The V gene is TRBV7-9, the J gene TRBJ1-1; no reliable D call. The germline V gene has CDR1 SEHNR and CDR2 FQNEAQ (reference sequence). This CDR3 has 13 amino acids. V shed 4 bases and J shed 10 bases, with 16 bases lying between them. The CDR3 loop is CASSSQLPGGAFF. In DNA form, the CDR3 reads TGTGCCAGCAGCTCCCAGTTGCCCGGAGGAGCTTTCTTT. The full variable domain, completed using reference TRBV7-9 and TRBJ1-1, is DTGVSQNPRHKITKRGQNVTFRCDPISEHNRLYWYRQTLGQGPEFLTYFQNEAQLEKSRLLSDRFSAERPKGSFSTLEIQRTEQGDSAMYLCASSSQLPGGAFFGQGTRLTVV.

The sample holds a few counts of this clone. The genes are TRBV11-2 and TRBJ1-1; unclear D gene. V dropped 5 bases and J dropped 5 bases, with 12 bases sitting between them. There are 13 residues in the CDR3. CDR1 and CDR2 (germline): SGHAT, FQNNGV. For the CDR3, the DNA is TGTGCCAGCAGCCAACAGAGAGGGACTGAAGCTTTCTTT. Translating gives CASSQQRGTEAFF.

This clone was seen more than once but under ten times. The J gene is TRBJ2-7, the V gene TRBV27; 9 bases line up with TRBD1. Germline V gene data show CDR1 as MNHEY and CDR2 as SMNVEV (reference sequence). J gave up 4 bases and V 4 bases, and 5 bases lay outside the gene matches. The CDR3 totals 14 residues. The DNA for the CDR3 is TGTGCCAGCAGTTCAACCGGGACAGGGTACGAGCAGTACTTC. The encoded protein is CASSSTGTGYEQYF.

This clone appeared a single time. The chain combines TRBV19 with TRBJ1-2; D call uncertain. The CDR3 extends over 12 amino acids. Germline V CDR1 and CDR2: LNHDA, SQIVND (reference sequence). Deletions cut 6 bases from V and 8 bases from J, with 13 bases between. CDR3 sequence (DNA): TGTGCCAGTAGGCCACAAACGGGCGGCTACACCTTC. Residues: CASRPQTGGYTF.

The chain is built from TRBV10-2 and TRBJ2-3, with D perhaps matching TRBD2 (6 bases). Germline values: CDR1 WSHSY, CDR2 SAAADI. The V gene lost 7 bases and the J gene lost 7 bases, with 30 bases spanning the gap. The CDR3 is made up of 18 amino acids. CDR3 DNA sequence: TGCGCCAGCAAACCTCCAGCGGGTTTGGCCCAATTTGGCAATACGCAGTATTTT. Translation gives CASKPPAGLAQFGNTQYF.

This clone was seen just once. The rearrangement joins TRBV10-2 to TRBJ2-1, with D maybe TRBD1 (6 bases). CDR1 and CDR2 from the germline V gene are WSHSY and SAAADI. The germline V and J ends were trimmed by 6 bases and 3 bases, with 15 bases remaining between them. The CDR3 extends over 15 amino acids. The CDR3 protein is CASSAVGAGYNEQFF. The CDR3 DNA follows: TGCGCCAGCAGCGCCGTGGGGGCAGGCTACAATGAGCAGTTCTTC.

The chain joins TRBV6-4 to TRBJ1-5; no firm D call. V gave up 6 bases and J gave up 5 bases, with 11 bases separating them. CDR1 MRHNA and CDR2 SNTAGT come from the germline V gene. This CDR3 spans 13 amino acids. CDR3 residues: CASSPGADQPQHF. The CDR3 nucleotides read TGTGCCAGCAGCCCCGGAGCCGATCAGCCCCAGCATTTT.

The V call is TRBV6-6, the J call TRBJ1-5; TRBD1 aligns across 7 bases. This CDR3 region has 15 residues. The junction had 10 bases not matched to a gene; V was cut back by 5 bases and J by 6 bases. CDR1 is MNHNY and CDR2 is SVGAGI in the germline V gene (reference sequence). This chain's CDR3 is CASSLTGRGLQPQHF. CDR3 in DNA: TGTGCCAGCAGTCTCACCGGGAGGGGGCTTCAGCCCCAGCATTTT.

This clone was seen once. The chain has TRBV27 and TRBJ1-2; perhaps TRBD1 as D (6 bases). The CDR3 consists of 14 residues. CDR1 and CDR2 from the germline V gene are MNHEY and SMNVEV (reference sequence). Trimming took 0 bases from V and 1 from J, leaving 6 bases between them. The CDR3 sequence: CASSLSDSNYGYTF. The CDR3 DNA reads TGTGCCAGCAGTTTATCGGACAGTAACTATGGCTACACCTTC.

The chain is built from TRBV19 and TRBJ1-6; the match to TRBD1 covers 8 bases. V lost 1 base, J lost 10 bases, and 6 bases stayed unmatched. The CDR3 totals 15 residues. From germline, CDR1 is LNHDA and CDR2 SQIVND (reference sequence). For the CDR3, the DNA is TGTGCCAGTAGTATAGGCTTTGGGACAGGATCACCCCTCCACTTT. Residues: CASSIGFGTGSPLHF.

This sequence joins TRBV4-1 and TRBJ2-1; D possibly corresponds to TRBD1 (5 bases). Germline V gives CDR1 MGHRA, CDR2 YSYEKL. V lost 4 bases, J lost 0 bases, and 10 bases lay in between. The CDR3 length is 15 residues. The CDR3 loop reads CASSPQTVSYNEQFF. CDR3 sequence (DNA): TGCGCCAGCAGCCCTCAGACAGTCTCCTACAATGAGCAGTTCTTC.

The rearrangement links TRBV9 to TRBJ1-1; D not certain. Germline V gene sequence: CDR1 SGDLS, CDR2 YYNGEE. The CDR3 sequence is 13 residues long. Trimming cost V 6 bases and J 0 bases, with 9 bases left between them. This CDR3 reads CASTDLVNTEAFF. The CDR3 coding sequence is TGTGCCAGCACGGATCTTGTGAACACTGAAGCTTTCTTT. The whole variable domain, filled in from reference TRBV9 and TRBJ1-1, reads DSGVTQTPKHLITATGQRVTLRCSPRSGDLSVYWYQQSLDQGLQFLIQYYNGEERAKGNILERFSAQQFPDLHSELNLSSLELGDSALYFCASTDLVNTEAFFGQGTRLTVV.

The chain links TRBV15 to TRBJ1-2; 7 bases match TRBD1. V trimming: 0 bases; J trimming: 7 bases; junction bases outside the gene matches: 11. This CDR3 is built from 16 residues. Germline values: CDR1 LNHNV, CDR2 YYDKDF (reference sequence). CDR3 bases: TGTGCCACCAGCAGAGATGGAACAGGGGATGTGCGTGGCTACACCTTC. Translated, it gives CATSRDGTGDVRGYTF.

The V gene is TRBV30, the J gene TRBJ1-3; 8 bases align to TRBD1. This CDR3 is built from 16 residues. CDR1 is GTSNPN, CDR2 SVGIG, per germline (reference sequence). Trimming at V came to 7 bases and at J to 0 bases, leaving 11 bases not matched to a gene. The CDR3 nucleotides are TGTGCCTCCGGACAGGGTGCCAAGAGCTCTGGAAACACCATATATTTT. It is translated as CASGQGAKSSGNTIYF.

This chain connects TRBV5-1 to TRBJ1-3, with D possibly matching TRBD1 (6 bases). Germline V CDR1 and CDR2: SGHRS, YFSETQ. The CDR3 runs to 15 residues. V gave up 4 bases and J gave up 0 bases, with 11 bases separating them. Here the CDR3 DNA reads TGCGCCAGCAGCGTTACAGGGAGCTCTGGAAACACCATATATTTT. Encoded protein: CASSVTGSSGNTIYF.

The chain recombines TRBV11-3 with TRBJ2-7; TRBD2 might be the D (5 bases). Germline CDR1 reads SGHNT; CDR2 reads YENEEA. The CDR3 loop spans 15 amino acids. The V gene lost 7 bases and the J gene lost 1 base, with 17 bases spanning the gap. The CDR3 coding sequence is TGTGCCAGCACCTTTGATCGGACTGGGTCCTACGAGCAGTACTTC. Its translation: CASTFDRTGSYEQYF.

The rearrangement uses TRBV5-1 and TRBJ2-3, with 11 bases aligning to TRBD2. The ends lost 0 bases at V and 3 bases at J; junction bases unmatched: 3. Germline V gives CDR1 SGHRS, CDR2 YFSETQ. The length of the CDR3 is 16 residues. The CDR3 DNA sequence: TGCGCCAGCAGCTTGGTGGTAGCGGGAGGGACAGATACGCAGTATTTT. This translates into CASSLVVAGGTDTQYF.

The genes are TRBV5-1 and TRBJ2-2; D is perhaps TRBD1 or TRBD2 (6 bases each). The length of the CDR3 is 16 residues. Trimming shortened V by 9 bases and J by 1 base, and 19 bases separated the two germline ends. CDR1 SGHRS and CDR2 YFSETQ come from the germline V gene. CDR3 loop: CATSPGAAGNTGELFF. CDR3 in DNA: TGCGCCACCTCCCCGGGGGCGGCAGGGAACACCGGGGAGCTGTTTTTT.

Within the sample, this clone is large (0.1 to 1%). The CDR3 loop is CASSESSSMDEQYF. The DNA of the CDR3 is TGTGCCAGCAGTGAATCCAGTAGTATGGACGAGCAGTACTTC. This sequence joins TRBV2 and TRBJ2-7, with D uncertain. CDR3 length equals 14 residues. V lost 2 bases and J 5 bases, leaving 13 bases between the germline ends. Germline loops: CDR1 SNHLY, CDR2 FYNNEI.